The present T cell receptor beta chain was sequenced within a study of blood T cell repertoires in COVID-19. Those designated as exposed participants met a COVID-19 case within 2 weeks before study entry. Profiled with immunoSEQ multiplex PCR; TCRdb holds only in-frame clones, not every one. The table lists about 180,000 clones, 80% of them singletons. V lost 0 bases and J lost 4, with 12 bases in between. The V gene's germline CDR1 is GTSNPN and CDR2 SVGIG (reference sequence). The CDR3 is 14 amino acids. Sequencing was done on a sample of PBMCs or T cells enriched from blood (not recorded which). The clonotype originates from a man aged 60 to 75 who had been exposed to COVID-19. The chain carries TRBV30 and TRBJ1-2; D unclear. This CDR3 reads CAWSVGWEAYGYTF. CDR3 DNA sequence: TGTGCCTGGAGTGTAGGTTGGGAGGCCTATGGCTACACCTTC.